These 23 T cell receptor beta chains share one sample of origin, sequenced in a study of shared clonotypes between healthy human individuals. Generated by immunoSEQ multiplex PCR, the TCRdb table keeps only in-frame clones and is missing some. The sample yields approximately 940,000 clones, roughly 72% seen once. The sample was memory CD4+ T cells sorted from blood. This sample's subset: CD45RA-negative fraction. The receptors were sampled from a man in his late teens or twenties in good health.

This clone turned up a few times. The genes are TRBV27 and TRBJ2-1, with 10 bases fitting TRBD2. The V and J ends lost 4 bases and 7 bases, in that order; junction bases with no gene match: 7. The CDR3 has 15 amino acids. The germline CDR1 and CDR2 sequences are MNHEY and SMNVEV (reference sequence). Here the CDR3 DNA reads TGTGCCAGCAGTTCCGCCGGGACTAGCGTGAATGAGCAGTTCTTC. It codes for CASSSAGTSVNEQFF.

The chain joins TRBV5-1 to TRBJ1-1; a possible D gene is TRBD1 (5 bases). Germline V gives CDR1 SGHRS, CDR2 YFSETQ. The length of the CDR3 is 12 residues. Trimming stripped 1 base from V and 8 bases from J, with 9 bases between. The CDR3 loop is CASSLRRGEAFF. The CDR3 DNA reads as TGCGCCAGCAGCTTGAGAAGGGGCGAAGCTTTCTTT.

In DNA form, the CDR3 reads TGTGCCAGCAGTTACTCAGGAGGGGAAGGCTACACCTTC. Its protein is CASSYSGGEGYTF. This chain connects TRBV6-6 to TRBJ1-2; TRBD1 might be the D (5 bases). Trimming removed 0 bases at V and 8 bases at J, with 10 bases between. The germline gives CDR1 MNHNY, CDR2 SVGAGI (reference sequence). The CDR3 spans 13 residues.

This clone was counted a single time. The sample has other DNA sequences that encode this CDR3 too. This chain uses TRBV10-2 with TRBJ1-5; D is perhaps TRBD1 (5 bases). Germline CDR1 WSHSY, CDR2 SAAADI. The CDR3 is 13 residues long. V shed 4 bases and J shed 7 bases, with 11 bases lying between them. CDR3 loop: CASSGGVGQPQHF. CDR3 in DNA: TGCGCCAGCAGTGGGGGCGTAGGGCAGCCCCAGCATTTT.

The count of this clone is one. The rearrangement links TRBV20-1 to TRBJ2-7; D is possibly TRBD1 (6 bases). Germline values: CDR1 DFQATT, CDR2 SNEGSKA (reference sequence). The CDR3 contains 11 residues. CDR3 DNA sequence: TGCAGCGGCCAGGGGTCCTACGAGCAGTACTTC. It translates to CSGQGSYEQYF.

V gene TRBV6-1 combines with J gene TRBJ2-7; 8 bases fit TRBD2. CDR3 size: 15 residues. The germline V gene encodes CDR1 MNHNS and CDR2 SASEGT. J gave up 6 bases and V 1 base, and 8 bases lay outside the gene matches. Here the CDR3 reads CASSEEAGTRSEQYF. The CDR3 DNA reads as TGTGCCAGCAGTGAAGAAGCCGGGACTAGAAGCGAGCAGTACTTC.

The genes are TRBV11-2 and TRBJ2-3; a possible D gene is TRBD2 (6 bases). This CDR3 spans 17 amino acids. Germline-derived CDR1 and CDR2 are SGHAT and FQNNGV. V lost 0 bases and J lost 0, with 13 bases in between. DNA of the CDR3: TGTGCCAGCAGCTTAGATCGGGGGACCCAGAGCACAGATACGCAGTATTTT. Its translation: CASSLDRGTQSTDTQYF.

Here the CDR3 DNA reads TGTGCCTGGGAAATACTTGGAGGGCTCTTGGGTGAGCAGTTCTTC. It is translated as CAWEILGGLLGEQFF. The chain employs TRBV30 and TRBJ2-1; D is perhaps TRBD2 (6 bases). The CDR3 runs 15 residues. From germline, CDR1 is GTSNPN and CDR2 SVGIG (reference sequence). V lost 5 bases and J 9 bases, leaving 23 bases between the germline ends.

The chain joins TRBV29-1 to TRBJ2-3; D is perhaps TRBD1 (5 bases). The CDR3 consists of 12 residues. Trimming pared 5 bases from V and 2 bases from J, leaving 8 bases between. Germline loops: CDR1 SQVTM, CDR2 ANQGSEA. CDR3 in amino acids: CSVSTDTDTQYF. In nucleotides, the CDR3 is TGCAGCGTTTCGACAGACACAGATACGCAGTATTTT.

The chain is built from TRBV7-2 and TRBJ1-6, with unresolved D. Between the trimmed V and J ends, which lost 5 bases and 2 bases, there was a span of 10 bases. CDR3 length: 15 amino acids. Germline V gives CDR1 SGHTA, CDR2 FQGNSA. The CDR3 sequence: CASSHKTPYNSPLHF. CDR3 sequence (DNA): TGTGCCAGCAGCCACAAGACACCCTATAATTCACCCCTCCACTTT.

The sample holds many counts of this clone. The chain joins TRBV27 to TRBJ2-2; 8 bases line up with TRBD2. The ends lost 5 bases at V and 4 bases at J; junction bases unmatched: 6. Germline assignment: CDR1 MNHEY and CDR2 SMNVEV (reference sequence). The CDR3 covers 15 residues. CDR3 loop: CASSVSGSVTGELFF. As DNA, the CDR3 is TGTGCCAGCAGTGTAAGCGGGAGTGTCACCGGGGAGCTGTTTTTT.

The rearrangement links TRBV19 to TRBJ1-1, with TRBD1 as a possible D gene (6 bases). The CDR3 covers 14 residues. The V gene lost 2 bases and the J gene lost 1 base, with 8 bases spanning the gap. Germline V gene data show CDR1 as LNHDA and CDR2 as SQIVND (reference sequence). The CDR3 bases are TGTGCCAGTAGTATAATGGACAGGAACACTGAAGCTTTCTTT. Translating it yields CASSIMDRNTEAFF.

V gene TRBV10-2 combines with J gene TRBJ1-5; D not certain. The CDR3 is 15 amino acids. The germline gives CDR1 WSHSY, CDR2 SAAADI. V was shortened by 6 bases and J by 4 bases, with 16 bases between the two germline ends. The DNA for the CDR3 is TGCGCCAGCAGGGAGGGTGGGCCAGTTAATCAGCCCCAGCATTTT. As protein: CASREGGPVNQPQHF.

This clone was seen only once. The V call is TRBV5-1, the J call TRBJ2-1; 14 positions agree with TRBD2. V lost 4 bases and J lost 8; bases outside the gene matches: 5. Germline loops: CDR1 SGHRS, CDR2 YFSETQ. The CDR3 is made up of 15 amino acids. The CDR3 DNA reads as TGCGCCAGCAGCCCTGGGACTAGCGGGAGAGATGAGCAGTTCTTC. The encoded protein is CASSPGTSGRDEQFF.

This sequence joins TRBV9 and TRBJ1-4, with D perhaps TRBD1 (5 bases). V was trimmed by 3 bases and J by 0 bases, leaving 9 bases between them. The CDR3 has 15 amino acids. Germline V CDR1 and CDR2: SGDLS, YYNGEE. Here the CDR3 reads CASSGWGTTNEKLFF. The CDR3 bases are TGTGCCAGCAGCGGTTGGGGCACAACTAATGAAAAACTGTTTTTT.

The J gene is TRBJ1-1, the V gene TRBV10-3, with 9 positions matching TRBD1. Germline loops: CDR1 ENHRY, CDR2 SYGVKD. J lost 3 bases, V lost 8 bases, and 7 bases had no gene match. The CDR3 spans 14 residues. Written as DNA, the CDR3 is TGTGCCATCGGATCAGACAGGGGGGACACTGAAGCTTTCTTT. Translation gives CAIGSDRGDTEAFF.

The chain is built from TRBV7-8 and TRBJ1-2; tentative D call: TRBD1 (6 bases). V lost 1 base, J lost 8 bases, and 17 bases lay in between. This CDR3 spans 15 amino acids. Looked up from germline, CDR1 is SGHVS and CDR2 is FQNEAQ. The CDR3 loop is CASSLEGVALQGYTF. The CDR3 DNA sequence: TGTGCCAGCAGCTTAGAGGGGGTGGCATTGCAGGGCTACACCTTC. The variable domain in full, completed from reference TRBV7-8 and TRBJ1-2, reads GAGVSQSPRYKVAKRGQDVALRCDPISGHVSLFWYQQALGQGPEFLTYFQNEAQLDKSGLPSDRFFAERPEGSVSTLKIQRTQQEDSAVYLCASSLEGVALQGYTFGSGTRLTVV.

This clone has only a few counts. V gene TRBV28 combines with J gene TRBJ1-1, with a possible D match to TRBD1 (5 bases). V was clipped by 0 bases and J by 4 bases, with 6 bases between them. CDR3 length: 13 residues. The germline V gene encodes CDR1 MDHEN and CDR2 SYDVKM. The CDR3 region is CASSLWGGTEAFF. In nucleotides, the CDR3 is TGTGCCAGCAGTTTATGGGGGGGCACTGAAGCTTTCTTT.

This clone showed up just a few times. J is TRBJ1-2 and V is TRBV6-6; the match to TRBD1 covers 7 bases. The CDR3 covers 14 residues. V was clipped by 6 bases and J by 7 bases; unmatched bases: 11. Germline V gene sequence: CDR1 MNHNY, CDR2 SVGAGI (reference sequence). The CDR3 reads CASRGTGDGSGYTF. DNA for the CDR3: TGTGCCAGCAGGGGTACAGGGGATGGCTCTGGCTACACCTTC.

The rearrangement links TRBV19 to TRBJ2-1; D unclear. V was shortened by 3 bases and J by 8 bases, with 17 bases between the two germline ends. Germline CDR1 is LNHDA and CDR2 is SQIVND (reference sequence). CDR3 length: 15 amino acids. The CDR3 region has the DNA TGTGCCAGTAGTATCTGGGATCGTCAAGGCGATGAGCAGTTCTTC. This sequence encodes CASSIWDRQGDEQFF.

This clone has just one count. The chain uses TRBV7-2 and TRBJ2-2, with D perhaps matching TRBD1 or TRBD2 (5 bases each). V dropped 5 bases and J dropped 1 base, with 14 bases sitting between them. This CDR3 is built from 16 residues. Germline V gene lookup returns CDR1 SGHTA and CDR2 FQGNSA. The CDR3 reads CASSPTGTMNTGELFF. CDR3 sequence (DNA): TGTGCCAGCAGCCCGACCGGGACGATGAACACCGGGGAGCTGTTTTTT.

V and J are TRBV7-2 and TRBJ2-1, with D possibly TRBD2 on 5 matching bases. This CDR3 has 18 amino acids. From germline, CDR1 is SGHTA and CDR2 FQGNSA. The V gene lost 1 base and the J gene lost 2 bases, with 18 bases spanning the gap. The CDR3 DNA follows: TGTGCCAGCAGCTTAGGGTTGTACGAGGGAGATCCCTACAATGAGCAGTTCTTC. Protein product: CASSLGLYEGDPYNEQFF.

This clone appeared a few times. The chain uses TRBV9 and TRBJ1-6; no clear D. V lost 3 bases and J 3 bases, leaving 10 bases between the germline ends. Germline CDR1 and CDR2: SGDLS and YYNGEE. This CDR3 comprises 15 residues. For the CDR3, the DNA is TGTGCCAGCAGCGCCGCTTTGGGCTATAATTCACCCCTCCACTTT. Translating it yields CASSAALGYNSPLHF. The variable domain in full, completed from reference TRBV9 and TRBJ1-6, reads DSGVTQTPKHLITATGQRVTLRCSPRSGDLSVYWYQQSLDQGLQFLIQYYNGEERAKGNILERFSAQQFPDLHSELNLSSLELGDSALYFCASSAALGYNSPLHFGNGTRLTVT.